This record covers a single T cell receptor beta chain. Its matching antigen is unknown. This record comes from a study of shared clonotypes between healthy human individuals. Findings and limits, study-wide: Generally, estimated richness proved larger in naive subsets than it did in memory subsets. Despite large depth, sorted-subset datasets appeared incompletely sequenced.

Profiled with immunoSEQ multiplex PCR; TCRdb holds only in-frame clones, not every one. The data hold roughly 1,600,000 clones, with 98% to 99% observed a single time. All donors were Caucasian adults living in Nashville, Tennessee. The CD4+ fraction was divided into a CD45RA+ naive subset and a CD45RA-negative memory subset. Sequencing was done on a sample of naive CD4+ T cells sorted from blood. Subset: CD45RA+ positively selected. This clonotype was sampled from a man aged 30 to 39 in good health.

For the CDR3, the DNA is TGCGCCAGCAGCCAAGGACTAGCGGGAAGCTCCTACGAGCAGTACTTC. The encoded protein is CASSQGLAGSSYEQYF. The chain uses TRBV4-1 and TRBJ2-7; 11 positions match TRBD2. This CDR3 has 16 residues. Germline CDR1 is MGHRA and CDR2 is YSYEKL. Losses at the gene ends were 1 base for V and 0 bases for J; bases not matched to a gene: 2.